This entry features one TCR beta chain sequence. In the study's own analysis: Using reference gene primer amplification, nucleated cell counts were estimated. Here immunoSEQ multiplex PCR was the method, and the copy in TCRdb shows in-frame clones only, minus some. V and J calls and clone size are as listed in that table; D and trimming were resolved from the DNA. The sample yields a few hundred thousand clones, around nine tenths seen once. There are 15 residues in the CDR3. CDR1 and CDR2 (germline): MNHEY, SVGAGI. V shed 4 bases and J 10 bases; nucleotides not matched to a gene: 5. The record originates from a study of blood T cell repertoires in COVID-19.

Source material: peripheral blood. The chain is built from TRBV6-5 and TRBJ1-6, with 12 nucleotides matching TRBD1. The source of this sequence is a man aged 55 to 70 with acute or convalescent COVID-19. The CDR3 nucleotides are TGTGCCAGCAGTTCTACGGGACAGGGGGCCTCACCCCTCCACTTT. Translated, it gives CASSSTGQGASPLHF.